This paragraph covers one T cell receptor beta chain sequence. Its cognate antigen is unknown. This record comes from a study of a mutant IDH1 vaccine in newly diagnosed glioma. Across the study: Visit V12 was conducted at week 35 as the safety follow-up. Visit V13 came later, at week 47.

The time point is: week 47, end of study. Doses comprised 300 ug of mutant IDH1 20-mer peptide each, plus topical imiquimod. Germline values: CDR1 SGHNT, CDR2 YENEEA. V shed 4 bases and J 7 bases; nucleotides not matched to a gene: 4. This CDR3 has 14 residues. The assay was immunoSEQ multiplex PCR, and TCRdb's table has in-frame clones only and misses some. This table has tens of thousands of clones, just under 90% appearing once. The receptor comes from a woman between 50 and 59 years old with glioma. The specimen comprised PBMCs, sampled from a glioma patient whose treatment included an IDH1 peptide vaccine. V is TRBV11-3 and J is TRBJ2-5; 12 positions agree with TRBD2. This CDR3 is CASSSSGGVSTQYF. DNA of the CDR3: TGTGCCAGCAGCTCTAGCGGGGGGGTGTCGACCCAGTACTTC.